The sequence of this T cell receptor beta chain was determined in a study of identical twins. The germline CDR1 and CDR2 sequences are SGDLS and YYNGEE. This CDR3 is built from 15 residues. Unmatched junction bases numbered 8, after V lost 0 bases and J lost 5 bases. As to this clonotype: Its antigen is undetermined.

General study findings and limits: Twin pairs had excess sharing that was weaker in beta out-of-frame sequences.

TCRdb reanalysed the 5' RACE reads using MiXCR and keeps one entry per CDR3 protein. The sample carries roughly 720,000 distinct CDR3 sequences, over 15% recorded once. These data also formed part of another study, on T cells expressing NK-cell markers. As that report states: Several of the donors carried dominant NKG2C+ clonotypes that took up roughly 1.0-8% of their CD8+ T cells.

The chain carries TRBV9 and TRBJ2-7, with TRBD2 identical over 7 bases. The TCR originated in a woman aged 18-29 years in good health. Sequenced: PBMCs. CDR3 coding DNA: TGTGCCAGCAGCGTAGCTGGCGGGAGAGGTGACGAGCAGTACTTC. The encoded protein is CASSVAGGRGDEQYF.